The rows below give T cell receptor beta chains drawn from one sample of a study of blood T cells in healthy people across ages. TCRdb analysed the 5' RACE reads with MiXCR anew, one entry per CDR3 protein. The data hold more than 800,000 distinct CDR3 sequences, with less than 50% observed a single time. Sequencing used blood. All receptors come from a woman aged 55-69 years in good health. The CDR3 runs from the conserved cysteine through the conserved F or W. The D gene is left open where the match is weak. Size values are once, few and many counts, or a class for expanded clones, and some rows have none.

v_gene: TRBV2
d_gene: NA
abundance: NA
j_gene: TRBJ2-7
CDR3nt: TGTGCCAGCAAGAACGACGGGCCCTACGAGCAGTACTTC
CDR3aa: CASKNDGPYEQYF

v_gene: TRBV6-5
d_gene: TRBD2
abundance: NA
j_gene: TRBJ2-1
CDR3nt: TGTGCCAGCAGGATGAGCGGGGGGGTCTACAATGAGCAGTTCTTC
CDR3aa: CASRMSGGVYNEQFF

v_gene: TRBV27
d_gene: NA
abundance: NA
j_gene: TRBJ2-1
CDR3nt: TGTGCCAGCAGTTTGCGCTTTCTTGGAGGCAATGAGCAGTTCTTC
CDR3aa: CASSLRFLGGNEQFF

v_gene: TRBV20-1
d_gene: NA
abundance: NA
j_gene: TRBJ2-3
CDR3nt: TGCAGTGCTAGAGATGTCCGGGGAGGTACAGATACGCAGTATTTT
CDR3aa: CSARDVRGGTDTQYF

v_gene: TRBV20-1
d_gene: TRBD1
abundance: few
j_gene: TRBJ1-5
CDR3nt: TGCAGTGCTTATGGACAGGGGGGCAATCAGCCCCAGCATTTT
CDR3aa: CSAYGQGGNQPQHF

v_gene: TRBV4-3
d_gene: NA
abundance: NA
j_gene: TRBJ1-2
CDR3nt: TGCGCCAGCAGCCAAGAATTTATCGGGGGAAATGGCTACACCTTC
CDR3aa: CASSQEFIGGNGYTF

v_gene: TRBV18
d_gene: TRBD1
abundance: once
j_gene: TRBJ2-1
CDR3nt: TGTGCCAGCTCAGATGGGACAGAAGAAATCAATGAGCAGTTCTTC
CDR3aa: CASSDGTEEINEQFF

v_gene: TRBV3-1
d_gene: NA
abundance: few
j_gene: TRBJ1-2
CDR3nt: TGTGCCAGCAGCCAAGTTTCGTTTAGGGAGGCCGGTGGCTACACCTTC
CDR3aa: CASSQVSFREAGGYTF

v_gene: TRBV20-1
d_gene: NA
abundance: NA
j_gene: TRBJ2-5
CDR3nt: TGCAGGGCTACGACAGAGACCCAGTACTTC
CDR3aa: CRATTETQYF

v_gene: TRBV29-1
d_gene: NA
abundance: NA
j_gene: TRBJ2-1
CDR3nt: TGCAGCGTTCCCCAAGCGGGACAAAGGGGCAATGAGCAGTTCTTC
CDR3aa: CSVPQAGQRGNEQFF

v_gene: TRBV27
d_gene: NA
abundance: NA
j_gene: TRBJ2-5
CDR3nt: TGTGCCAGCAGTTTAGCGGGCCTCCAAGGAACCCAGTACTTC
CDR3aa: CASSLAGLQGTQYF

v_gene: TRBV9
d_gene: NA
abundance: NA
j_gene: TRBJ2-3
CDR3nt: TGTGCCAGCAGCATCGGCTGGGGATCTAGCACAGATACGCAGTATTTT
CDR3aa: CASSIGWGSSTDTQYF

v_gene: TRBV27
d_gene: TRBD2
abundance: NA
j_gene: TRBJ2-7
CDR3nt: TGTGCCAGCAGAACCGGGACTAGCGGGACGTACGAGCAGTACTTC
CDR3aa: CASRTGTSGTYEQYF

v_gene: TRBV9
d_gene: NA
abundance: few
j_gene: TRBJ2-7
CDR3nt: TGTGCCAGCAGCGTAGAATCGTTGCCCCACCAATATTACGAGCAGTACTTC
CDR3aa: CASSVESLPHQYYEQYF

v_gene: TRBV2
d_gene: NA
abundance: few
j_gene: TRBJ2-5
CDR3nt: TGTGCCAGCAGTGAAGCGCAGGTCGGAGAGACCCAGTACTTC
CDR3aa: CASSEAQVGETQYF

v_gene: TRBV20-1
d_gene: TRBD2
abundance: few
j_gene: TRBJ2-1
CDR3nt: TGCAGTGCCCCGGGACTAGCGGGAGTTGGGAATGAGCAGTTCTTC
CDR3aa: CSAPGLAGVGNEQFF

v_gene: TRBV24-1
d_gene: NA
abundance: few
j_gene: TRBJ2-5
CDR3nt: TGTGCCACCAGTGATGGGACCAGGGTAAAGTTTGAGACCCAGTACTTC
CDR3aa: CATSDGTRVKFETQYF

v_gene: TRBV9
d_gene: NA
abundance: NA
j_gene: TRBJ2-5
CDR3nt: TGTGCCAGCAGCGCTCCCCTCGGGGCGGACCAGTACTTC
CDR3aa: CASSAPLGADQYF

v_gene: TRBV11-1
d_gene: NA
abundance: NA
j_gene: TRBJ2-7
CDR3nt: TGTGCCAGCAGCTTAGAAGACAACCTCATCTGGGAGCAGTACTTC
CDR3aa: CASSLEDNLIWEQYF

v_gene: TRBV5-5
d_gene: NA
abundance: few
j_gene: TRBJ2-7
CDR3nt: TGTGCCAGCAGCTTCGGGACTCATAGCTCCTACGAGCAGTACTTC
CDR3aa: CASSFGTHSSYEQYF

v_gene: TRBV18
d_gene: NA
abundance: NA
j_gene: TRBJ2-7
CDR3nt: TGTGCCCGCTCACCGGGACTTACTGCGTACGAGCAGTACTTC
CDR3aa: CARSPGLTAYEQYF

v_gene: TRBV9
d_gene: TRBD1
abundance: NA
j_gene: TRBJ2-4
CDR3nt: TGTGCCAGCAGCGCGACAGGGGGCACTCTAGCCAAAAACATTCAGTACTTC
CDR3aa: CASSATGGTLAKNIQYF

v_gene: TRBV7-2
d_gene: NA
abundance: few
j_gene: TRBJ2-1
CDR3nt: TGTGCCAGCAGCCCTTCCCCATCGGTAGCTCCTGAGCAGTTCTTC
CDR3aa: CASSPSPSVAPEQFF

v_gene: TRBV4-3
d_gene: NA
abundance: NA
j_gene: TRBJ1-2
CDR3nt: TGCGCCAGCAGCCAAGATGCGAGGACAGCCTATGGCTACACCTTC
CDR3aa: CASSQDARTAYGYTF

v_gene: TRBV12-3/TRBV12-4
d_gene: NA
abundance: NA
j_gene: TRBJ1-4
CDR3nt: TGTGCCAGCAGTTTAGTGAATGAAAAACTGTTTTTT
CDR3aa: CASSLVNEKLFF

v_gene: TRBV6-5
d_gene: TRBD2
abundance: NA
j_gene: TRBJ2-7
CDR3nt: TGTGCCAGCAGTTACTCGTCGGTACTAGCGACGGGCGAGCAGTACTTC
CDR3aa: CASSYSSVLATGEQYF

v_gene: TRBV24-1
d_gene: NA
abundance: once
j_gene: TRBJ2-1
CDR3nt: TGTGCCACCAGCACCCCCGGAGGGGGGGATGAGCAGTTCTTC
CDR3aa: CATSTPGGGDEQFF

v_gene: TRBV12-5
d_gene: NA
abundance: NA
j_gene: TRBJ2-7
CDR3nt: TGTGCTAGTGGTCGGGTCAGCGAGCAGTACTTC
CDR3aa: CASGRVSEQYF

v_gene: TRBV4-1
d_gene: TRBD2
abundance: few
j_gene: TRBJ2-1
CDR3nt: TGCGCCAGCAGCCAATTCCTAGCGGATGATACCTACAATGAGCAGTTCTTC
CDR3aa: CASSQFLADDTYNEQFF

v_gene: TRBV20-1
d_gene: NA
abundance: NA
j_gene: TRBJ2-1
CDR3nt: TGCAGTGCTCCTCACCTGAGCTCCTACAATGAGCAGTTCTTC
CDR3aa: CSAPHLSSYNEQFF

v_gene: TRBV12-3/TRBV12-4
d_gene: TRBD2
abundance: many
j_gene: TRBJ2-3
CDR3nt: TGTGCCAGCAGCCCATCAAGCGGGAGGAACACAGATACGCAGTATTTT
CDR3aa: CASSPSSGRNTDTQYF

v_gene: TRBV12-3/TRBV12-4
d_gene: NA
abundance: many
j_gene: TRBJ1-5
CDR3nt: TGTGCCAGCAGTTTCGGGAGTGGACAGCCCCAGCATTTT
CDR3aa: CASSFGSGQPQHF

v_gene: TRBV4-2
d_gene: NA
abundance: NA
j_gene: TRBJ2-1
CDR3nt: TGTGCCAGCAGACCCTCCGGGGGAAGCTCCTACAATGAGCAGTTCTTC
CDR3aa: CASRPSGGSSYNEQFF

v_gene: TRBV14
d_gene: NA
abundance: NA
j_gene: TRBJ2-1
CDR3nt: TGTGCCGGCAGCCGGGGGGCGGGAGCAAGGGACAATGAGCAGTTCTTC
CDR3aa: CAGSRGAGARDNEQFF

v_gene: TRBV7-8
d_gene: NA
abundance: NA
j_gene: TRBJ1-5
CDR3nt: TGTGCCAGCAGTCCAATTACGGGAAATAGCAATCAGCCCCAGCATTTT
CDR3aa: CASSPITGNSNQPQHF

v_gene: TRBV7-9
d_gene: NA
abundance: few
j_gene: TRBJ2-1
CDR3nt: TGTGCCAGCAGCGGCGGAGGGACGGCGGACAATGAGCAGTTCTTC
CDR3aa: CASSGGGTADNEQFF

v_gene: TRBV27
d_gene: TRBD2
abundance: NA
j_gene: TRBJ2-1
CDR3nt: TGTGCCAGCAGTCCCGGGACTAGCGGGAGTGTTATCCTCCTCACAAGTGAGCAGTTCTTC
CDR3aa: CASSPGTSGSVILLTSEQFF

v_gene: TRBV27
d_gene: TRBD2
abundance: few
j_gene: TRBJ2-3
CDR3nt: TGTGCCAGCAGTTGGGGAGGAGGGAGGGGACGCACAGATACGCAGTATTTT
CDR3aa: CASSWGGGRGRTDTQYF

v_gene: TRBV3-1
d_gene: TRBD1
abundance: few
j_gene: TRBJ2-1
CDR3nt: TGTGCCAGCAGCGACTTCCGGGACAGGGTTCTTGAGCAGTTCTTC
CDR3aa: CASSDFRDRVLEQFF

v_gene: TRBV12-3/TRBV12-4
d_gene: TRBD1
abundance: few
j_gene: TRBJ2-1
CDR3nt: TGTGCCAGCAGCTCACAGGGGGCGCGGTACAATGAGCAGTTCTTC
CDR3aa: CASSSQGARYNEQFF

v_gene: TRBV18
d_gene: NA
abundance: NA
j_gene: TRBJ1-4
CDR3nt: TGTGCCAGCTCAACAAACAGTAATGAAAAACTGTTTTTT
CDR3aa: CASSTNSNEKLFF

v_gene: TRBV20-1
d_gene: NA
abundance: NA
j_gene: TRBJ2-5
CDR3nt: TGCAGTGCGTATAGCGGTACTAAAGAGACCCAGTACTTC
CDR3aa: CSAYSGTKETQYF

v_gene: TRBV20-1
d_gene: TRBD2
abundance: NA
j_gene: TRBJ2-1
CDR3nt: TGCAGTGCTAGAGATTTCGGGAGGGCCCCGTTCTTC
CDR3aa: CSARDFGRAPFF

v_gene: TRBV11-2
d_gene: NA
abundance: NA
j_gene: TRBJ2-7
CDR3nt: TGTGCCAGCAGTCAGGACGCTTACGAGCAGTACTTC
CDR3aa: CASSQDAYEQYF

v_gene: TRBV12-3/TRBV12-4
d_gene: TRBD2
abundance: NA
j_gene: TRBJ2-7
CDR3nt: TGTGCCAGCAGTTCGTCTAGCGGCATCTCCCACGAGCAGTACTTC
CDR3aa: CASSSSSGISHEQYF

v_gene: TRBV12-3/TRBV12-4
d_gene: NA
abundance: NA
j_gene: TRBJ2-5
CDR3nt: TGTGCCAGCAGTCTTCAGGGGAGGATAGAGACCCAGTACTTC
CDR3aa: CASSLQGRIETQYF

v_gene: TRBV29-1
d_gene: TRBD2
abundance: few
j_gene: TRBJ2-7
CDR3nt: TGCAGCGGGAAAACTAGCGCTAGCTCCTACGAGCAGTACTTC
CDR3aa: CSGKTSASSYEQYF

v_gene: TRBV12-3/TRBV12-4
d_gene: NA
abundance: NA
j_gene: TRBJ2-1
CDR3nt: TGTGCCAGCAGTTTCAGCGGTAGGGGGAATGAGCAGTTCTTC
CDR3aa: CASSFSGRGNEQFF

v_gene: TRBV7-9
d_gene: NA
abundance: NA
j_gene: TRBJ2-7
CDR3nt: TGTGCCAGCAGTTATGACGGGTCTAGGGCCTACGAGCAGTACTTC
CDR3aa: CASSYDGSRAYEQYF